Listed below are T cell receptor beta chains from one sample, sequenced in a study of blood T cell repertoires in COVID-19. Sequenced by immunoSEQ multiplex PCR; TCRdb stores in-frame clones only, minus some. There are 300,000 to 400,000 clones in the sample; around 87% occur only once, and around 8% lies in the top ten. Sequenced: peripheral blood. These receptors all come from a woman aged 45 to 65 who had recovered from COVID-19. Both conserved end residues are part of each CDR3. D genes are given only for firm matches. Where a row states a size, it is once, few, many or the class of an expanded clone; other rows omit it.

V gene: TRBV7-8; clone size: .; D gene: .; J gene: TRBJ1-5; CDR3 protein: CASSPSGGDQPQHF; CDR3 DNA: TGTGCCAGCAGCCCGTCGGGGGGAGATCAGCCCCAGCATTTT
V gene: TRBV28; clone size: .; D gene: TRBD1; J gene: TRBJ1-6; CDR3 protein: CASSRPSGQSNSPLHF; CDR3 DNA: TGTGCCAGCAGTCGGCCCTCGGGACAGTCGAATTCACCCCTCCACTTT
V gene: TRBV5-6; clone size: .; D gene: TRBD2; J gene: TRBJ2-2; CDR3 protein: CASTAGVNTGELFF; CDR3 DNA: TGTGCCAGCACCGCGGGAGTCAACACCGGGGAGCTGTTTTTT
V gene: TRBV7-6; clone size: .; D gene: .; J gene: TRBJ1-3; CDR3 protein: CASSGGRGIPNTIYF; CDR3 DNA: TGTGCCAGCAGCGGCGGGAGGGGTATCCCAAACACCATATATTTT
V gene: TRBV6-5; clone size: .; D gene: TRBD1; J gene: TRBJ1-4; CDR3 protein: CASRPNRGVGEKLFF; CDR3 DNA: TGTGCCAGCAGGCCGAACAGGGGCGTTGGCGAAAAACTGTTTTTT
V gene: TRBV28; clone size: once; D gene: .; J gene: TRBJ1-5; CDR3 protein: CASGLLNQPQHF; CDR3 DNA: TGTGCCAGTGGACTTCTCAATCAGCCCCAGCATTTT
V gene: TRBV30; clone size: .; D gene: TRBD2; J gene: TRBJ2-3; CDR3 protein: CASGVARDTQYF; CDR3 DNA: TGTGCCAGCGGGGTCGCCAGGGATACGCAGTATTTT
V gene: TRBV10-3; clone size: .; D gene: TRBD2; J gene: TRBJ2-1; CDR3 protein: CAISESSGSYNEQFF; CDR3 DNA: TGTGCCATCAGTGAGTCGAGCGGGAGCTACAATGAGCAGTTCTTC
V gene: TRBV5-5; clone size: .; D gene: .; J gene: TRBJ1-3; CDR3 protein: CASSPRVSSGNTIYF; CDR3 DNA: TGTGCCAGCAGCCCCCGGGTCAGCTCTGGAAACACCATATATTTT
V gene: TRBV5-1; clone size: .; D gene: TRBD1; J gene: TRBJ2-7; CDR3 protein: CASSLPRDRGGYEQYF; CDR3 DNA: TGCGCCAGCAGCTTGCCCCGGGACAGGGGAGGGTACGAGCAGTACTTC
V gene: TRBV30; clone size: once; D gene: .; J gene: TRBJ1-6; CDR3 protein: CAWSLRRTENSPLHF; CDR3 DNA: TGTGCCTGGAGTTTACGCCGGACAGAAAATTCACCCCTCCACTTT